This T cell receptor (beta chain) appears in the sequencing data of a study of a mutant IDH1 vaccine in newly diagnosed glioma (dated by TCRdb to the early 2020s). Turning to the overall study: Patients were given eight vaccinations, in weeks 1, 3, 5, 7, 11, 15, 19 and 23, which matched visits V03 through V10. Vaccination was initiated 4-6 weeks after radiotherapy alone, or concurrently with temozolomide cycles in the chemotherapy-containing groups. Of the 30 to 35 patients who were treated, about 62% were male and about 40% were female, and the mean age was about 40 years. Before enrollment, patients had received standard therapy of radiotherapy alone, temozolomide alone, or radiochemotherapy with temozolomide; most received the combination. Peripheral blood samples were drawn at six visits, namely V03 (baseline), V05, V07, V10, V12 and V13. Longitudinal TCRB deep sequencing was done for 25 to 30 treated patients, wherever samples were available for exploratory analyses. Results the study describes overall, beyond this receptor: The authors stated that sample limitations prevented analyses of patient blood samples from being reproduced. Pseudoprogression appeared unrelated to alterations in the top peripheral T cell clonotypes detected by TCRB sequencing. Vaccine-induced immune responses across multiple MHC alleles were detected in 93.3% of patients. PBMC samples for TCRB deep sequencing were selected based on availability.

Reading the label with the study, this specimen's time point is: week 5, during vaccination. A 20-mer mutant IDH1 peptide at 300 micrograms in Montanide made up each vaccine dose, which was injected subcutaneously together with topical imiquimod. Newly diagnosed WHO grade 3 or 4 IDH1-mutant astrocytomas showing loss of nuclear ATRX were present in the donors. The samples were drawn from NOA16, a multicentre, single-arm, open-label phase I trial in Germany that tested a mutant IDH1 peptide vaccine in humans for the first time. The DNeasy Blood and Tissue Kit was used to extract genomic DNA from EDTA blood for TCRB sequencing. The V and J ends are trimmed by 4 bases and 0 bases, leaving 13 bases between them. CDR1 and CDR2, looked up from the germline V gene (reference sequence), are SEHNR and FQNEAQ. Including cysteine and phenylalanine, the CDR3 has 17 amino acids. Only the CDR3 DNA stays, 51 bases, in frame from base 1.

In regard to this clone: The clone's antigen remains unknown. No base-level quality is on record; no much larger clone is a single base apart.

The library was made by the immunoSEQ multiplex PCR assay. Rearranged TCR beta chain sequences were amplified with the hsTCRB Kit following the manufacturer's protocol. Sequencing of TCRB libraries was carried out on an Illumina MiSeq. The authors processed their data as follows. The kit vendor's proprietary platform handled demultiplexing, trimming and gene mapping. TCRdb stores this immuneACCESS table with in-frame sequences only. Part of the clones is absent; in the studies checked, under half of the shortfall reflects unresolved V genes, and no reason is known for the rest. V, J and clone size were drawn from that table, and D and trimming were deduced from the DNA. In this sample the table shows under 70,000 clones, 84% of which occur a single time. In total, the top ten clones hold around 7.4% of the sample.

This specimen was PBMCs, taken from a glioma patient whose treatment included an IDH1 peptide vaccine. This TCR was sampled from a woman aged 45 to 65 with glioma. This chain is built from TRBV7-9 and TRBJ2-6, with no reliable assignment of the D segment. The CDR3 region has the sequence CASSSPRVSSGANVLTF. The DNA sequence is given as TGTGCCAGCAGCTCCCCTCGGGTCTCCTCTGGGGCCAACGTCCTGACTTTC.